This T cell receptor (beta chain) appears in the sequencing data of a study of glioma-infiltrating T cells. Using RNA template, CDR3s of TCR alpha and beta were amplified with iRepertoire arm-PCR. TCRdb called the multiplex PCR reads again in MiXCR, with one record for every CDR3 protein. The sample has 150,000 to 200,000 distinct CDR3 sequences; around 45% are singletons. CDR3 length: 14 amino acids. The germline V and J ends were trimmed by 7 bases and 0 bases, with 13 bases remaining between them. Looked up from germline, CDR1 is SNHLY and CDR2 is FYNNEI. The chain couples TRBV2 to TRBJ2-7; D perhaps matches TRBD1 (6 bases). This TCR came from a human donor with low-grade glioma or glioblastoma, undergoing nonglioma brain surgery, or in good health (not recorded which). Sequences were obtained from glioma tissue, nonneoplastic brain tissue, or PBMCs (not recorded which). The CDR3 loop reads CASKKDRHSYEQYF. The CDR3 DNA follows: TGTGCCAGCAAGAAGGACAGACACTCCTACGAGCAGTACTTC. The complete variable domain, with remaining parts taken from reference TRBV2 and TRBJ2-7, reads EPEVTQTPSHQVTQMGQEVILRCVPISNHLYFYWYRQILGQKVEFLVSFYNNEISEKSEIFDDQFSVERPDGSNFTLKIRSTKLEDSAMYFCASKKDRHSYEQYFGPGTRLTVT.